This entry features one T cell receptor beta chain sequence. The antigen remains undetermined. Germline V CDR1 and CDR2: LNHDA, SQIVND (reference sequence). Trimming took 4 bases from V and 0 from J, leaving 12 bases between them. CDR3 length: 15 amino acids. This sample stems from a study of T-cell reconstitution after alpha-beta-depleted transplantation in children. Study-wide points: By one year post-transplant, T-cell counts and diversity largely arose from T cells that were newly produced.

Using unique molecular identifiers, the investigators prepared the TCRbeta library. TCRdb re-derived calls from the PCR reads in MiXCR, one entry per CDR3 protein. This table holds about 290,000 distinct CDR3 sequences, around 10% found once. This TCR came from a boy younger than two with acute myeloid leukemia, due to receive a stem cell transplant. Sequencing was performed on PBMCs, taken before TCRalphabeta/CD19-depleted stem cell transplant. The chain carries TRBV19 and TRBJ1-1, with D possibly TRBD1 on 6 matching bases. CDR3 in amino acids: CASSRNRAMNTEAFF. The CDR3 DNA reads as TGTGCCAGTAGTAGAAACAGGGCCATGAACACTGAAGCTTTCTTT.